This T cell receptor (beta chain) was recorded in a study of blood T cell repertoires in COVID-19. The junction had 11 bases not matched to a gene; V was cut back by 2 bases and J by 3 bases. The CDR3 totals 17 residues. Germline CDR1 reads SGHRS; CDR2 reads YFSETQ. Some clones are missing from TCRdb's copy, which holds only in-frame ones; the method was immunoSEQ multiplex PCR. The sample lists about 13,000 clones; about 90% were seen once. The material sequenced was peripheral blood. The chain employs TRBV5-1 and TRBJ1-1; 9 bases map to TRBD1. The clonotype was recovered from a human donor with active COVID-19. The donor label of this sample is uncertain. The CDR3 reads CASSFQGQGIKDTEAFF. The CDR3, as DNA: TGCGCCAGCAGCTTCCAGGGACAGGGAATAAAGGACACTGAAGCTTTCTTT.